Below, 32 T cell receptor beta chains from the same sample are listed, as sequenced in a study of T cell changes during pregnancy in multiple sclerosis. TCRdb keeps only in-frame clones here, not all; method: immunoSEQ multiplex PCR. Among 45,000 to 50,000 clones listed, nearly 95% were seen once. The sequencing here drew on peripheral blood, taken in the third trimester of pregnancy. All receptors derive from a female donor with multiple sclerosis, enrolled in a pregnancy study.

CDR3 DNA sequence: TGTGCCAGTAGTATCATGACAGACACAGATACGCAGTATTTT. Translating it yields CASSIMTDTDTQYF. The rearrangement uses TRBV19 and TRBJ2-3; D might be TRBD1 (5 bases). Germline CDR1 reads LNHDA; CDR2 reads SQIVND (reference sequence). The V gene lost 3 bases and the J gene lost 2 bases, with 9 bases spanning the gap. This CDR3 is built from 14 residues.

The V gene is TRBV27, the J gene TRBJ1-1, with D possibly TRBD1 on 6 matching bases. Germline V CDR1 and CDR2: MNHEY, SMNVEV (reference sequence). V was cut by 5 bases and J by 4 bases, with 17 bases left in between. This CDR3 comprises 15 residues. CDR3 protein: CASSLMPPGVTEAFF. The CDR3 DNA reads TGTGCCAGCAGTCTTATGCCACCAGGGGTCACTGAAGCTTTCTTT.

The chain couples TRBV2 to TRBJ1-1, with 8 positions matching TRBD1. This CDR3 is 16 amino acids long. V was pared by 6 bases and J by 3 bases, with 12 bases of the junction left unmatched. The germline gives CDR1 SNHLY, CDR2 FYNNEI. The CDR3 region has the DNA TGTGCCAGCAGAACCGGGACAGGAGTGATACACACTGAAGCTTTCTTT. Amino acids: CASRTGTGVIHTEAFF.

The chain recombines TRBV6-1 with TRBJ1-2; TRBD1 matches at 8 bases. The CDR3 runs to 13 residues. J was trimmed by 2 bases and V by 7 bases; bases with no gene match: 3. Germline loops: CDR1 MNHNS, CDR2 SASEGT. In nucleotides, the CDR3 is TGTGCCAGCAAGGACAGGGAGAACTATGGCTACACCTTC. Amino acid sequence: CASKDRENYGYTF.

The rearrangement links TRBV5-6 to TRBJ2-2; a possible D gene is TRBD2 (6 bases). The CDR3 sequence is 17 residues long. Germline-derived CDR1 and CDR2 are SGHDT and YYEEEE. The V gene lost 6 bases and the J gene lost 3 bases, with 21 bases spanning the gap. The chain's CDR3 is CASTRPGLDPHTGELFF. The CDR3 nucleotides read TGTGCCAGCACCAGACCGGGACTCGATCCCCACACCGGGGAGCTGTTTTTT.

Only one count was recorded for this clone. The genes are TRBV5-8 and TRBJ1-1; TRBD1 aligns across 10 bases. Unmatched junction bases numbered 4, after V lost 7 bases and J lost 1 base. Germline-derived CDR1 and CDR2 are SGHTS and YDEGEE. The CDR3 runs 14 residues. Here the CDR3 reads CASGDRGRNTEAFF. CDR3 nucleotide sequence: TGTGCCAGCGGGGACAGGGGTAGGAACACTGAAGCTTTCTTT.

J is TRBJ2-5 and V is TRBV19; D might be TRBD1 (6 bases). Germline loops: CDR1 LNHDA, CDR2 SQIVND (reference sequence). The CDR3 consists of 15 residues. V gave up 2 bases and J gave up 3 bases, with 13 bases separating them. CDR3 residues: CASSISWAGEETQYF. Here the CDR3 DNA reads TGTGCCAGTAGTATATCCTGGGCAGGGGAAGAGACCCAGTACTTC.

The rearrangement links TRBV7-2 to TRBJ1-4; D perhaps matches TRBD1 (6 bases). CDR3 length: 14 residues. V was cut by 5 bases and J by 4 bases, with 11 bases left in between. Per germline, CDR1 SGHTA and CDR2 FQGNSA. The CDR3 DNA is TGTGCCAGCAGCCTAGACAGGAGTAATGAAAAACTGTTTTTT. Amino acids: CASSLDRSNEKLFF.

The J gene is TRBJ2-1, the V gene TRBV9; TRBD2 aligns across 11 bases. Germline V gene data show CDR1 as SGDLS and CDR2 as YYNGEE. This CDR3 is built from 17 residues. J lost 7 bases, V lost 3 bases, and 12 bases had no gene match. For the CDR3, the DNA is TGTGCCAGCAGCGCAGAAGTTAGCGGGAGGGCCAGTAATGAGCAGTTCTTC. It codes for CASSAEVSGRASNEQFF.

The chain combines TRBV28 with TRBJ2-7; unclear D gene. The V gene lost 2 bases and the J gene lost 1 base, with 6 bases spanning the gap. The length of the CDR3 is 13 residues. Germline loops: CDR1 MDHEN, CDR2 SYDVKM. The chain's CDR3 is CASSLAESYEQYF. The DNA of the CDR3 is TGTGCCAGCAGTTTAGCGGAATCCTACGAGCAGTACTTC.

This clone was counted between two and nine times. This chain joins TRBV9 and TRBJ2-3; 7 nucleotides match TRBD2. The CDR3 length is 16 residues. J gave up 1 base and V 4 bases, and 9 bases lay outside the gene matches. From germline, CDR1 is SGDLS and CDR2 YYNGEE. Written as DNA, the CDR3 is TGTGCCAGCAGCCTCTCGGGGAGGGGAGGCACAGATACGCAGTATTTT. Translating gives CASSLSGRGGTDTQYF.

The chain links TRBV5-4 to TRBJ2-7; TRBD2 might be the D (6 bases). The V end lost 4 bases, the J end lost 4 bases, and 18 bases lay between the germline ends. CDR3 length equals 15 residues. The V gene's germline CDR1 is SGHNT and CDR2 YYREEE (reference sequence). The CDR3 DNA reads as TGTGCCAGCAGCCCCGGGACGGGGGTAGGGTACGAGCAGTACTTC. Its protein is CASSPGTGVGYEQYF.

This clone has just one count. The chain recombines TRBV29-1 with TRBJ2-2, with TRBD1 matching over 9 bases. V shed 1 base, J shed 4 bases, and the junction held 13 bases outside the gene matches. CDR1 SQVTM and CDR2 ANQGSEA come from the germline V gene. CDR3 length: 18 residues. The CDR3 DNA sequence: TGCAGCGTTGAAGGCACTCCCGGGACAGGGATGGGCACCGGGGAGCTGTTTTTT. Encoded protein: CSVEGTPGTGMGTGELFF.

V usage is TRBV14 and J usage is TRBJ2-5, with D maybe TRBD2 (7 bases). V lost 0 bases and J 9 bases, leaving 17 bases between the germline ends. Germline V gene data show CDR1 as SGHDN and CDR2 as FVKESK. The CDR3 runs to 15 residues. The CDR3 nucleotides are TGTGCCAGCAGCCAAGATCCGGCGGGGGCGGCGGCCCAGTACTTC. Its translation: CASSQDPAGAAAQYF.

V and J are TRBV10-3 and TRBJ2-1, with 9 bases fitting TRBD1. V trimming: 7 bases; J trimming: 4 bases; junction bases outside the gene matches: 2. Per the germline V gene, CDR1 is ENHRY and CDR2 is SYGVKD. The length of the CDR3 is 13 residues. CDR3 in amino acids: CAITGTGYNEQFF. CDR3 nucleotide sequence: TGTGCCATCACAGGGACAGGGTACAATGAGCAGTTCTTC.

The chain joins TRBV2 to TRBJ1-6; TRBD1 matches 7 bases. The germline V gene has CDR1 SNHLY and CDR2 FYNNEI. With V trimmed by 8 bases and J by 6 bases, 10 bases remained unmatched. The CDR3 consists of 15 residues. The CDR3 nucleotides are TGTGCCAGCGTGGACAGGATTGACGGTAATTCACCCCTCCACTTT. As protein: CASVDRIDGNSPLHF. Full variable domain (remainder filled in from reference TRBV2 and TRBJ1-6): EPEVTQTPSHQVTQMGQEVILRCVPISNHLYFYWYRQILGQKVEFLVSFYNNEISEKSEIFDDQFSVERPDGSNFTLKIRSTKLEDSAMYFCASVDRIDGNSPLHFGNGTRLTVT.

A single count supports this clone. The V and J genes are TRBV2 and TRBJ2-2, with 11 nucleotides matching TRBD2. CDR3 size: 18 residues. From germline, CDR1 is SNHLY and CDR2 FYNNEI. Trimming at V came to 4 bases and at J to 2 bases, leaving 9 bases not matched to a gene. The CDR3 DNA is TGTGCCAGCAGTGTGAGGGCTAGCGGGAGGACCAACACCGGGGAGCTGTTTTTT. Amino acids: CASSVRASGRTNTGELFF.

The chain is built from TRBV7-8 and TRBJ1-2; 8 bases align to TRBD1. The V gene's germline CDR1 is SGHVS and CDR2 FQNEAQ. The CDR3 loop spans 13 amino acids. Trimming took 5 bases from V and 6 from J; bases not matched to a gene: 5. DNA for the CDR3: TGTGCCAGCAGCCCACAGGGGGGCGATGGCTACACCTTC. As protein: CASSPQGGDGYTF.

This clone was counted once. The chain uses TRBV30 and TRBJ1-1; D unclear. This CDR3 has 13 amino acids. Per the germline V gene, CDR1 is GTSNPN and CDR2 is SVGIG (reference sequence). The germline V and J ends were trimmed by 0 bases and 5 bases, with 10 bases remaining between them. CDR3 protein: CAWSVMRGTEAFF. The CDR3, as DNA: TGTGCCTGGAGTGTAATGCGGGGTACTGAAGCTTTCTTT. Full variable domain (missing parts from reference TRBV30 and TRBJ1-1): SQTIHQWPATLVQPVGSPLSLECTVEGTSNPNLYWYRQAAGRGLQLLFYSVGIGQISSEVPQNLSASRPQDRQFILSSKKLLLSDSGFYLCAWSVMRGTEAFFGQGTRLTVV.

The chain joins TRBV2 to TRBJ2-1; tentatively, D is TRBD2 (5 bases). Trimming stripped 1 base from V and 3 bases from J, with 10 bases between. The CDR3 totals 15 residues. The V gene's germline CDR1 is SNHLY and CDR2 FYNNEI. The CDR3 reads CASSEGREFYNEQFF. The CDR3 DNA follows: TGTGCCAGCAGTGAAGGTCGGGAATTCTACAATGAGCAGTTCTTC.

This chain links TRBV18 with TRBJ2-6, with D possibly matching TRBD2 (6 bases). CDR1 is KGHSH and CDR2 is LQKENI in the germline V gene. The CDR3 runs to 16 residues. V gave up 2 bases and J gave up 2 bases, with 10 bases separating them. Here the CDR3 reads CASSPGGGTGANVLTF. CDR3 nucleotide sequence: TGTGCCAGCTCACCAGGTGGAGGGACTGGGGCCAACGTCCTGACTTTC.

The chain joins TRBV7-8 to TRBJ2-1; TRBD2 aligns across 7 bases. V gave up 8 bases and J gave up 4 bases; unmatched junction bases: 11. The CDR3 consists of 15 residues. Germline CDR1 is SGHVS and CDR2 is FQNEAQ. Written as DNA, the CDR3 is TGTGCCAGCCAGAACGGGGGGAGGGGTTACAATGAGCAGTTCTTC. This translates into CASQNGGRGYNEQFF.

The rearrangement uses TRBV2 and TRBJ2-6; tentatively, D is TRBD2 (6 bases). The CDR3 consists of 16 residues. V was clipped by 3 bases and J by 4 bases, with 13 bases between them. Germline CDR1 reads SNHLY; CDR2 reads FYNNEI. CDR3 loop: CASSDSGGIGANVLTF. The CDR3 nucleotides are TGTGCCAGCAGTGATTCAGGAGGGATCGGGGCCAACGTCCTGACTTTC.

To note about this clone: Distinct nucleotide sequences in the sample also encode this CDR3. V usage is TRBV5-1 and J usage is TRBJ2-1, with 13 positions matching TRBD2. Losses at the gene ends were 4 bases for V and 4 bases for J; bases not matched to a gene: 2. The CDR3 covers 15 residues. CDR1 and CDR2 from the germline V gene are SGHRS and YFSETQ. DNA for the CDR3: TGCGCCAGCAGCGCGGGACTAGCGGGGTACAATGAGCAGTTCTTC. Translated, it gives CASSAGLAGYNEQFF.

The J gene is TRBJ2-7, the V gene TRBV6-5; 10 bases are shared with TRBD2. This CDR3 comprises 14 residues. V shed 6 bases and J 5 bases; nucleotides not matched to a gene: 7. Germline CDR1 is MNHEY and CDR2 is SVGAGI. For the CDR3, the DNA is TGTGCCAGCAGCCCATCTAGCGGGAGTAACGAGCAGTACTTC. It encodes CASSPSSGSNEQYF.

This clone is a singleton in its sample. CDR3 DNA sequence: TGTGCCAGCAGCTTAGCCACAGTAACGGGGGCCAACGTCCTGACTTTC. Translated: CASSLATVTGANVLTF. The chain combines TRBV7-2 with TRBJ2-6; no clear D. The germline CDR1 and CDR2 sequences are SGHTA and FQGNSA. V was cut by 0 bases and J by 4 bases, with 10 bases left in between. This CDR3 has 16 amino acids.

The V gene is TRBV7-9, the J gene TRBJ1-1; 10 bases match TRBD1. Per the germline V gene, CDR1 is SEHNR and CDR2 is FQNEAQ (reference sequence). This CDR3 has 16 residues. V dropped 3 bases and J dropped 6; count of bases not matched to a gene: 10. The CDR3 is CASSLGTGVFLAEAFF. The CDR3 coding sequence is TGTGCCAGCAGCTTGGGGACAGGGGTGTTTCTGGCTGAAGCTTTCTTT.

The chain carries TRBV2 and TRBJ2-1, with D tentatively TRBD2 (7 bases). Trimming took 5 bases from V and 0 from J, leaving 23 bases between them. CDR1 SNHLY and CDR2 FYNNEI come from the germline V gene. The CDR3 covers 19 residues. For the CDR3, the DNA is TGTGCCAGCAGTCCGGGGGGCTTCGCGGGGGTCGACTCCTACAATGAGCAGTTCTTC. This gives the protein CASSPGGFAGVDSYNEQFF.

The chain joins TRBV4-3 to TRBJ2-1, with D maybe TRBD1 (6 bases). Germline V lookup: CDR1 LGHNA, CDR2 YSLEER. This CDR3 spans 15 amino acids. The V gene lost 1 base and the J gene lost 8 bases, with 15 bases spanning the gap. Here the CDR3 reads CASSQGSGPGDEQFF. The CDR3 DNA reads TGCGCCAGCAGCCAAGGAAGCGGACCAGGGGATGAGCAGTTCTTC.

The chain couples TRBV9 to TRBJ1-1; the D is unclear. Trimming removed 1 base at V and 2 bases at J, with 6 bases between. Germline CDR1 and CDR2: SGDLS and YYNGEE. The length of the CDR3 is 13 residues. CDR3 sequence reads: CASSVLSNTEAFF. Written as DNA, the CDR3 is TGTGCCAGCAGCGTACTAAGTAACACTGAAGCTTTCTTT.

The chain employs TRBV28 and TRBJ1-2, with TRBD1 as a possible D gene (5 bases). V gave up 5 bases and J gave up 6 bases, with 10 bases separating them. This CDR3 region has 12 residues. The germline gives CDR1 MDHEN, CDR2 SYDVKM. CDR3 loop: CASSLRVDGYTF. The CDR3 nucleotides read TGTGCCAGCAGTCTCAGGGTCGATGGCTACACCTTC.

The chain recombines TRBV7-9 with TRBJ2-5; 7 nucleotides align to TRBD1. This CDR3 has 14 residues. Germline loops: CDR1 SEHNR, CDR2 FQNEAQ (reference sequence). The trim removed 6 bases at V and 5 bases at J, leaving 9 bases unmatched. The CDR3 nucleotides read TGTGCCAGCAGTCAAACCACAGGGGTGGAGACCCAGTACTTC. Translated, it gives CASSQTTGVETQYF.